One sample yielded the 10 T cell receptor beta chains listed below, sequenced in a study of identical twins. TCRdb ran MiXCR on the 5' RACE reads and lists one entry per CDR3 protein. Of around 1.7 million distinct CDR3 sequences listed, roughly a third were seen once; the top ten hold about 0.27%. Sequencing was done on a sample of cord blood. These receptors came from a newborn girl in good health.

Ten or more counts support this clonotype. This chain links TRBV16 with TRBJ2-7; D is uncertain. This CDR3 contains 13 residues. The V and J ends lost 5 bases and 0 bases respectively, with 8 bases between them. Germline CDR1 is KGHSY and CDR2 is FQNENV. CDR3 bases: TGTGCCAGCAGCTCTCAGGTCTCCTACGAGCAGTACTTC. This encodes CASSSQVSYEQYF.

This chain uses TRBV20-1 with TRBJ2-5; possible D gene TRBD2, 7 bases. V lost 3 bases and J 11 bases, leaving 22 bases between the germline ends. The CDR3 extends over 14 amino acids. Germline assignment: CDR1 DFQATT and CDR2 SNEGSKA (reference sequence). This CDR3 is CSARQGGGHNEQYF. In DNA form, the CDR3 reads TGCAGTGCTAGGCAGGGCGGGGGCCACAATGAGCAGTACTTC.

This clonotype was observed a few times. The chain joins TRBV20-1 to TRBJ2-7; no clear D gene. Per germline, CDR1 DFQATT and CDR2 SNEGSKA (reference sequence). The CDR3 extends over 14 amino acids. Trimming took 2 bases from V and 0 from J, leaving 11 bases between them. As DNA, the CDR3 is TGCAGTGCTAGACCGACGTTTCGCTCCTACGAGCAGTACTTC. Encoded protein: CSARPTFRSYEQYF.

This clonotype showed up just a few times. The V call is TRBV20-1, the J call TRBJ2-3; 9 nucleotides line up with TRBD2. The junction had 6 bases not matched to a gene; V was cut back by 1 base and J by 4 bases. Germline values: CDR1 DFQATT, CDR2 SNEGSKA (reference sequence). This CDR3 region has 15 residues. The CDR3 here is CSARVAGGPADTQYF. CDR3 sequence (DNA): TGCAGTGCTAGAGTGGCGGGAGGGCCGGCAGATACGCAGTATTTT.

In DNA form, the CDR3 reads TGTGCCAGCAGCTTGAAGCGTGATGGGAAACTGTTTTTT. It encodes CASSLKRDGKLFF. The V and J genes are TRBV11-2 and TRBJ1-4, with no clear D. The V end was cut by 3 bases, the J end by 11 bases, with 13 bases between. This CDR3 region has 13 residues. Looked up from germline, CDR1 is SGHAT and CDR2 is FQNNGV.

For the CDR3, the DNA is TGTGCCAGCAGTGAATGGGAGGGAGCAGGTGGCTACACCTTC. Its protein is CASSEWEGAGGYTF. This rearrangement joins TRBV6-1 to TRBJ1-2, with D unclear. The V gene lost 2 bases and the J gene lost 7 bases, with 14 bases spanning the gap. The CDR3 sequence is 14 residues long. Germline V gene lookup returns CDR1 MNHNS and CDR2 SASEGT.

CDR3 region: CASSQSSQMGDTQYF. The CDR3 DNA sequence: TGTGCCAGCAGCCAATCTAGTCAGATGGGAGATACGCAGTATTTT. The gene calls are TRBV3-1 and TRBJ2-3; D ambiguous. CDR3 length equals 15 residues. V lost 2 bases to trimming and J lost 5 bases, with 14 bases between them. From germline, CDR1 is LGHDT and CDR2 YNNKEL (reference sequence).

In this sample, this clonotype turned up a few times. The chain is built from TRBV29-1 and TRBJ2-2, with 8 bases that match TRBD1. The CDR3 sequence is 14 residues long. Germline V gives CDR1 SQVTM, CDR2 ANQGSEA. V shed 6 bases, J shed 4 bases, and the junction held 7 bases outside the gene matches. CDR3 protein: CSVNRDRSTGELFF. The CDR3 DNA reads TGCAGCGTAAACCGGGACAGGAGCACCGGGGAGCTGTTTTTT.

This clonotype was recorded only once. The gene calls are TRBV7-9 and TRBJ2-5; D call uncertain. V lost 5 bases and J lost 1, with 20 bases in between. The CDR3 consists of 17 residues. The germline gives CDR1 SEHNR, CDR2 FQNEAQ (reference sequence). The CDR3 region is CASSVNFAATSQETQYF. CDR3 DNA sequence: TGTGCCAGCAGCGTAAATTTTGCCGCTACTTCCCAAGAGACCCAGTACTTC.

The J gene is TRBJ2-5, the V gene TRBV10-3; D call uncertain. V was cut by 0 bases and J by 7 bases, with 9 bases left in between. The V gene's germline CDR1 is ENHRY and CDR2 SYGVKD. CDR3 length: 13 amino acids. For the CDR3, the DNA is TGTGCCATCAGTGAGTCGGCCTTAGGGACCCAGTACTTC. Its translation: CAISESALGTQYF.